The TCR beta chain described here comes from a study of glioma-infiltrating T cells after dendritic cell vaccination. Looking at the study overall: Glioblastoma patients came from Phase I and II dendritic cell vaccination trials.

Trimming left V 2 bases short and J 2 bases short, with 7 bases between. This CDR3 comprises 13 residues. Germline CDR1 MNHEY, CDR2 SMNVEV (reference sequence). The PCR used 60 V beta and 13 J beta primers. Sequenced by immunoSEQ multiplex PCR; TCRdb stores in-frame clones only, minus some. The sample includes roughly 90,000 clones, approximately 90% of them seen just once. The rearrangement links TRBV27 to TRBJ2-7, with D perhaps matching TRBD2 (5 bases). This specimen was blood, taken before dendritic cell vaccination. The TCR sequence derives from a human donor with glioblastoma. CDR3 bases: TGTGCCAGCAGTTTAACCGGGGCCTACGAGCAGTACTTC. This codes for CASSLTGAYEQYF.